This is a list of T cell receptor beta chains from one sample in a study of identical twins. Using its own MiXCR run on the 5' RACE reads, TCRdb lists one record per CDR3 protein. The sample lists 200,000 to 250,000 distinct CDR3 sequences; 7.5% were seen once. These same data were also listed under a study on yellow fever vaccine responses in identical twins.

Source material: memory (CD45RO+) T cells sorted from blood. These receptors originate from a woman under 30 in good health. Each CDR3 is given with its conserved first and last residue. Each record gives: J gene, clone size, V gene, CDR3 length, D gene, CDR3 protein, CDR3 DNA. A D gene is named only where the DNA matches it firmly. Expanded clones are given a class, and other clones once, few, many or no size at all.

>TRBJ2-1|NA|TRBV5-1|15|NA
CASSLVDSPGDEQFF
TGCGCCAGCAGCTTGGTCGATTCCCCGGGGGATGAGCAGTTCTTC
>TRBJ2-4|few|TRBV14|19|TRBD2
CASSQDGRLAGAAKNIQYF
TGTGCCAGCAGCCAAGATGGGAGGCTAGCGGGCGCAGCCAAAAACATTCAGTACTTC
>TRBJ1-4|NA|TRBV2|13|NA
CASSVTKSEKLFF
TGTGCCAGCAGTGTAACGAAGAGTGAAAAACTGTTTTTT
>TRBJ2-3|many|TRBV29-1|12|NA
CSVTTVADTQYF
TGCAGCGTCACGACAGTTGCAGATACGCAGTATTTT
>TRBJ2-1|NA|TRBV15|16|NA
CATSRDPGISYNEQFF
TGTGCCACCAGCAGAGATCCGGGGATTTCCTACAATGAGCAGTTCTTC
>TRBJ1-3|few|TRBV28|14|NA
CASSLQGQGNTIYF
TGTGCCAGCAGTTTGCAGGGGCAGGGAAACACCATATATTTT
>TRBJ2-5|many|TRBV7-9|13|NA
CASLPQGRETQYF
TGTGCCAGCCTCCCCCAAGGGCGGGAGACCCAGTACTTC
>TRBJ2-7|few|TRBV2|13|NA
CASSSGPTYEQYF
TGTGCCAGCAGTTCAGGACCGACCTACGAGCAGTACTTC
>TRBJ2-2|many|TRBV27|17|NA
CASSLRLDSWNTGELFF
TGTGCCAGCAGTTTAAGACTAGACAGCTGGAACACCGGGGAGCTGTTTTTT
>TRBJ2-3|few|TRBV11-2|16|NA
CASSSRTARTGDTQYF
TGTGCCAGCAGCTCCCGGACAGCTCGTACGGGAGATACGCAGTATTTT
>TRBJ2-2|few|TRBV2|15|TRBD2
CASSPGTTGTGELFF
TGTGCCAGCAGCCCCGGGACTACTGGCACCGGGGAGCTGTTTTTT
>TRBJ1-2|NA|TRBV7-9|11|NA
CASSTLYGYTF
TGTGCCAGCAGCACCCTTTATGGCTACACCTTC
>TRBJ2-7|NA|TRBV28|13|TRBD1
CATLGQPPYEQYF
TGTGCCACCCTGGGACAGCCTCCCTACGAGCAGTACTTC
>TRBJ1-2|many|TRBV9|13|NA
CASSVGRGYGYTF
TGTGCCAGCAGCGTAGGCAGGGGCTATGGCTACACCTTC
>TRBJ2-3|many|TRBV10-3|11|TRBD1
CATDRGGRQYF
TGTGCCACCGACAGGGGGGGCCGGCAGTATTTT
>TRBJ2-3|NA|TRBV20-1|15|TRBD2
CSARDLAGGSDTQYF
TGCAGTGCTAGAGATCTGGCGGGAGGTTCAGATACGCAGTATTTT
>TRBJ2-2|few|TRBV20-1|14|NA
CSASYPQGTGELFF
TGCAGTGCTAGTTATCCTCAGGGAACCGGGGAGCTGTTTTTT
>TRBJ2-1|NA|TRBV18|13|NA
CASSPAGMDEQFF
TGTGCCAGCTCACCAGCAGGGATGGATGAGCAGTTCTTC
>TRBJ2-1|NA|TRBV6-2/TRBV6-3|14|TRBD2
CASSYREGYNEQFF
TGTGCCAGCAGTTACAGGGAGGGCTACAATGAGCAGTTCTTC
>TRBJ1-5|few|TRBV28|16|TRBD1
CASRLHRGGSNQPQHF
TGTGCCAGCAGGCTCCACAGGGGTGGGAGCAATCAGCCCCAGCATTTT
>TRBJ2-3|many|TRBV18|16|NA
CASSPGSQPISDTQYF
TGTGCCAGCTCACCGGGGAGTCAACCCATTTCGGATACGCAGTATTTT
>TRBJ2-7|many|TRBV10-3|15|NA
CAISEPQTGRYEQYF
TGTGCCATCAGTGAGCCCCAGACAGGGAGGTACGAGCAGTACTTC
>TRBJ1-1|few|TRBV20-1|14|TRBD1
CSATRDRGGTEAFF
TGCAGTGCTACTAGGGACAGGGGAGGCACTGAAGCTTTCTTT
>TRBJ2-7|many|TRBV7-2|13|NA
CASSSKQSTEQYF
TGTGCCAGCAGCTCCAAACAGTCTACCGAGCAGTACTTC
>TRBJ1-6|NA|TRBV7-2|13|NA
CASSLAGGRSTHF
TGTGCCAGCAGCTTAGCTGGGGGGAGATCAACCCACTTT
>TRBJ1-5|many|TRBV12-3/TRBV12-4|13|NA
CASRLGEGQPQHF
TGTGCCAGCAGACTAGGGGAGGGTCAGCCCCAGCATTTT
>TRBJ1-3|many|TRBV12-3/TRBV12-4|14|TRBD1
CASSFGQGGNTIYF
TGTGCCAGCAGTTTCGGACAGGGGGGAAACACCATATATTTT
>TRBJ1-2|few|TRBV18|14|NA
CASSPQGLNYGYTF
TGTGCCAGCTCACCACAGGGTCTTAACTATGGCTACACCTTC
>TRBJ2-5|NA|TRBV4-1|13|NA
CATLEGVIKTQYF
TGCGCCACCCTCGAGGGGGTCATAAAGACCCAGTACTTC
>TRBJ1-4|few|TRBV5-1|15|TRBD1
CASSRTGTTNEKLFF
TGCGCCAGCAGCAGGACAGGGACGACTAATGAAAAACTGTTTTTT
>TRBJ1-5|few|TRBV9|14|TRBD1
CASSVGQGNQPQHF
TGTGCCAGCAGCGTCGGACAGGGAAATCAGCCCCAGCATTTT
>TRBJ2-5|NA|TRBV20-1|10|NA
CSASEATQYF
TGCAGTGCTAGTGAAGCAACCCAGTACTTC
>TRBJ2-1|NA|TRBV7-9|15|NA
CASTQGSSVYNEQFF
TGTGCCAGCACCCAGGGGTCTAGCGTGTACAATGAGCAGTTCTTC
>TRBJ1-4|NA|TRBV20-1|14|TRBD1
CSAREDRVGEKLFF
TGCAGTGCTAGGGAGGACAGGGTAGGTGAAAAACTGTTTTTT
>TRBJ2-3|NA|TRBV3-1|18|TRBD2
CASSQLTSGGASRDTQYF
TGTGCCAGCAGCCAATTGACTAGCGGGGGGGCCAGTCGAGATACGCAGTATTTT
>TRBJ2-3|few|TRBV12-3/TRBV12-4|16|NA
CASSFRSGQSTDTQYF
TGTGCCAGCAGTTTCCGTTCTGGACAGAGCACAGATACGCAGTATTTT
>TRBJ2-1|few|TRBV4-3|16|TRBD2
CASSQETSGTYNEQFF
TGCGCCAGCAGCCAAGAGACTAGCGGGACGTACAATGAGCAGTTCTTC
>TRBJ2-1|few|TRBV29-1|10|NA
CSASIDEQFF
TGCAGCGCGTCGATTGATGAGCAGTTCTTC
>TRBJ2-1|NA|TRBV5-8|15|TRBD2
CASSLHIAGAGEQFF
TGTGCCAGCAGCTTACACATAGCGGGAGCCGGGGAGCAGTTCTTC
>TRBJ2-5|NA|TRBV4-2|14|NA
CASSRRDGTETQYF
TGTGCCAGCAGCAGGAGGGATGGTACGGAGACCCAGTACTTC
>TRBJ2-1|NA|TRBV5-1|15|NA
CASSLYGVSVNEQFF
TGCGCCAGCAGCTTGTACGGGGTGTCGGTTAATGAGCAGTTCTTC
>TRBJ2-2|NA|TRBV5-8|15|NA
CASSSRTGNTGELFF
TGTGCCAGCAGCTCGCGCACCGGGAACACCGGGGAGCTGTTTTTT
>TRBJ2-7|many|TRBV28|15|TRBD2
CASSFQTSRRYEQYF
TGTGCCAGCAGTTTTCAGACTAGCCGAAGATACGAGCAGTACTTC
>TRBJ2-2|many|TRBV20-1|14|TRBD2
CSARLAGGTGELFF
TGCAGTGCTAGGCTAGCGGGAGGCACCGGGGAGCTGTTTTTT
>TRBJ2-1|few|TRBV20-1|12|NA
CSAREPDNEQFF
TGCAGTGCTAGAGAGCCCGACAATGAGCAGTTCTTC
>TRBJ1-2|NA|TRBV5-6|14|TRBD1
CASSSRDRDYGYTF
TGTGCCAGCAGCTCTCGGGACAGGGACTATGGCTACACCTTC
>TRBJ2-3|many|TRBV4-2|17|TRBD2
CASSPLPGTSGTDTQYF
TGTGCCAGCAGCCCTCTCCCCGGGACTAGCGGCACAGATACGCAGTATTTT
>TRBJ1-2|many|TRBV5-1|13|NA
CASSFSENYGYTF
TGCGCCAGCAGCTTCTCTGAGAACTATGGCTACACCTTC
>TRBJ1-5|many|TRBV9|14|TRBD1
CASSVGDSYQPQHF
TGTGCCAGCAGCGTAGGGGACAGCTATCAGCCCCAGCATTTT
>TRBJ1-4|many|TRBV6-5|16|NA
CASTWAPIITNEKLFF
TGTGCCAGCACTTGGGCCCCGATTATCACTAATGAAAAACTGTTTTTT
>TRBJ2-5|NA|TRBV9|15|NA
CASSVGGGAIETQYF
TGTGCCAGCAGCGTAGGAGGGGGGGCCATAGAGACCCAGTACTTC
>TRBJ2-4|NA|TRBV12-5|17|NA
CASGLVNRELAKNIQYF
TGTGCTAGTGGTTTGGTAAACAGGGAGCTAGCCAAAAACATTCAGTACTTC
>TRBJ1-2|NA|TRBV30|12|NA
CAWRDANYGYTF
TGTGCCTGGAGGGACGCTAACTATGGCTACACCTTC
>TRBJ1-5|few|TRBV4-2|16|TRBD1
CASSQETGGDGQPQHF
TGTGCCAGCAGCCAAGAGACAGGGGGGGATGGACAGCCCCAGCATTTT
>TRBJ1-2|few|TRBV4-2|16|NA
CASSQDPLGGGYGYTF
TGTGCCAGCAGCCAAGACCCCTTGGGGGGTGGGTATGGCTACACCTTC